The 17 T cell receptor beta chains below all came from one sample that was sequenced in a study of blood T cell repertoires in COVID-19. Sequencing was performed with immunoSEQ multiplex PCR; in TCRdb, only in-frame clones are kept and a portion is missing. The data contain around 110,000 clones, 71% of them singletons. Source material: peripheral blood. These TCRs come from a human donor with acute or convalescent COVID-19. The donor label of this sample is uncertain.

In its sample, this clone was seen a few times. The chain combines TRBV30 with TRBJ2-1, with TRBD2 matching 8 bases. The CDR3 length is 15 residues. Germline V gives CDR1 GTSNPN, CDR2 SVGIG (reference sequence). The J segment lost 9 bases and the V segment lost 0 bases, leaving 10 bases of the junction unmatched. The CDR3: CAWSVNGGGGLEQFF. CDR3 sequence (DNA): TGTGCCTGGAGTGTCAACGGGGGGGGCGGGCTTGAGCAGTTCTTC.

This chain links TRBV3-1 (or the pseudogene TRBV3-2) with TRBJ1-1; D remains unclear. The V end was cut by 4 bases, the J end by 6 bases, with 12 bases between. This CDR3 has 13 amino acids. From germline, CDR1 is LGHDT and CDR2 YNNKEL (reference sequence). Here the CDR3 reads CASSPTPSAEAFF. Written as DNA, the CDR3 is TGTGCCAGCAGCCCGACCCCGAGCGCTGAAGCTTTCTTT.

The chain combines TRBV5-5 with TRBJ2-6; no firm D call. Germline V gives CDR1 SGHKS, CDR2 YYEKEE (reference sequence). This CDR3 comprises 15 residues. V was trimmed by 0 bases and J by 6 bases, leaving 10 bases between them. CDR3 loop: CASSLVLTEANVLTF. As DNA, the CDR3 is TGTGCCAGCAGCTTGGTCCTAACTGAGGCCAACGTCCTGACTTTC.

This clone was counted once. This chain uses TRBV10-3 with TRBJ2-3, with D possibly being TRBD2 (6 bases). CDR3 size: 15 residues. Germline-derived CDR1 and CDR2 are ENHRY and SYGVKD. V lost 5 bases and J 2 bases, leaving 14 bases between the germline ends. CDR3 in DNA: TGTGCCATCAGTAGTACACTAGCCTTCACAGATACGCAGTATTTT. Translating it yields CAISSTLAFTDTQYF.

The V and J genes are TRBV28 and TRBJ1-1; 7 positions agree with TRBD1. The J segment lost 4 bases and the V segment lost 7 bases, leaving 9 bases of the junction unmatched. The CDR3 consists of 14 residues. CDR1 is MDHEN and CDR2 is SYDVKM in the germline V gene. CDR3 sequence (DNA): TGTGCCAGCATTGTCGACAGGGTTTCCACTGAAGCTTTCTTT. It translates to CASIVDRVSTEAFF.

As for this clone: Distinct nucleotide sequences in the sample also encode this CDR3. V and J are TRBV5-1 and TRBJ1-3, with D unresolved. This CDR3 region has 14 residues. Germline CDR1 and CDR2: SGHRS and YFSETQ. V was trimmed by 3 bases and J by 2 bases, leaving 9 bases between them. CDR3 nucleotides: TGCGCCAGCAGCTCGCCGGGTGCTGGAAACACCATATATTTT. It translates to CASSSPGAGNTIYF.

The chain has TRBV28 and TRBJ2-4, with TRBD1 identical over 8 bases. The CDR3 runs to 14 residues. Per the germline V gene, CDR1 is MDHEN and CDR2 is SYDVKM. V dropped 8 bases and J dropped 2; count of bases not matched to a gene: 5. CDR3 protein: CASCTGGPKNIQYF. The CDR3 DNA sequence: TGTGCCAGCTGTACAGGGGGACCCAAAAACATTCAGTACTTC.

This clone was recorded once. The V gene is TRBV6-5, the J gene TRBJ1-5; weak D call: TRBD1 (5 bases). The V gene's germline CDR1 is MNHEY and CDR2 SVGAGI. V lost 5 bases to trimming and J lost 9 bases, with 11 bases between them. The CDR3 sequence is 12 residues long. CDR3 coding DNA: TGTGCCAGCAGTCAATATCAGGGGCCCCAGCATTTT. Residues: CASSQYQGPQHF.

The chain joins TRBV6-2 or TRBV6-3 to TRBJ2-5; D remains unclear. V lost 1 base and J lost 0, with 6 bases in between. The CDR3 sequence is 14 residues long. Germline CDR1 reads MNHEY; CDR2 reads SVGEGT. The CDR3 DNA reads TGTGCCAGCAGTTACTTTTCGTACCAAGAGACCCAGTACTTC. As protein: CASSYFSYQETQYF.

DNA for the CDR3: TGTGCCACCAGCAGACATTCTGGACAGGGGGTTGATACGCAGTATTTT. The encoded protein is CATSRHSGQGVDTQYF. The chain carries TRBV15 and TRBJ2-3; 10 bases are a match to TRBD1. The J segment lost 6 bases and the V segment lost 2 bases, leaving 8 bases of the junction unmatched. Per the germline V gene, CDR1 is LNHNV and CDR2 is YYDKDF (reference sequence). There are 16 residues in the CDR3. The whole variable domain, filled in from reference TRBV15 and TRBJ2-3, reads DAMVIQNPRYQVTQFGKPVTLSCSQTLNHNVMYWYQQKSSQAPKLLFHYYDKDFNNEADTPDNFQSRRPNTSFCFLDIRSPGLGDTAMYLCATSRHSGQGVDTQYFGPGTRLTVL.

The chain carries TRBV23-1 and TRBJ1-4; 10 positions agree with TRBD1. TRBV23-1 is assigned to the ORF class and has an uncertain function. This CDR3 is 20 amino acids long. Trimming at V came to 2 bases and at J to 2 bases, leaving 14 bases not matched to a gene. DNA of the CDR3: TGCGCCAGCAGTCAACCACCACATCCGGGACAGGGGAGTACTAATGAAAAACTGTTTTTT. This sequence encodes CASSQPPHPGQGSTNEKLFF.

The CDR3 bases are TGTGCCAGCAGTGAAGCGGGGGACAGGGGAAATGGCTACACCTTC. This codes for CASSEAGDRGNGYTF. The genes are TRBV2 and TRBJ1-2, with 10 bases lining up with TRBD1. Germline V gene lookup returns CDR1 SNHLY and CDR2 FYNNEI. The CDR3 runs 15 residues. After removal of 0 bases from V and 6 bases from J, the junction contained 4 bases not matched to a gene. Using reference TRBV2 and TRBJ1-2 for the parts outside the CDR3, the full variable domain is EPEVTQTPSHQVTQMGQEVILRCVPISNHLYFYWYRQILGQKVEFLVSFYNNEISEKSEIFDDQFSVERPDGSNFTLKIRSTKLEDSAMYFCASSEAGDRGNGYTFGSGTRLTVV.

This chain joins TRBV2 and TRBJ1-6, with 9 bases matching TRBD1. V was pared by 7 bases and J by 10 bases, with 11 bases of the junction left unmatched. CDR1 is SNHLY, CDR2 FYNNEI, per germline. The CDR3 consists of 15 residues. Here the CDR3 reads CASKTTGGIGSPLHF. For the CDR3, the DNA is TGTGCCAGCAAAACGACAGGGGGGATAGGGTCACCCCTCCACTTT.

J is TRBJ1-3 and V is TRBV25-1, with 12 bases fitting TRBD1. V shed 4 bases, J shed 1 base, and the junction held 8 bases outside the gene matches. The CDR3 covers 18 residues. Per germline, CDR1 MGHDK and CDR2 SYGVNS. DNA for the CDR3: TGTGCCAGCAGTGGAATCCCGGGACAGGGGGCATCTGGAAACACCATATATTTT. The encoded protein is CASSGIPGQGASGNTIYF.

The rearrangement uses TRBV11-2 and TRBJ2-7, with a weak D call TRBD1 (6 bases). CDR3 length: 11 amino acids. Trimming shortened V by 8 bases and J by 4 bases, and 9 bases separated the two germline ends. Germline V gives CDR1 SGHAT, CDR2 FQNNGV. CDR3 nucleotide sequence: TGTGCCAGCGGGGGCCATTACGAGCAGTACTTC. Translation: CASGGHYEQYF. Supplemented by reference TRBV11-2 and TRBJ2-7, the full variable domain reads EAGVAQSPRYKIIEKRQSVAFWCNPISGHATLYWYQQILGQGPKLLIQFQNNGVVDDSQLPKDRFSAERLKGVDSTLKIQPAKLEDSAVYLCASGGHYEQYFGPGTRLTVT.

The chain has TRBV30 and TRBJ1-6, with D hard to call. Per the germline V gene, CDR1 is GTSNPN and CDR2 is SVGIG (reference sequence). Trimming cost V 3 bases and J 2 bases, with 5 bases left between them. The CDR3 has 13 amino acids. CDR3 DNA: TGTGCCTGGAGCATTGCCTATAATTCACCCCTCCACTTT. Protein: CAWSIAYNSPLHF.

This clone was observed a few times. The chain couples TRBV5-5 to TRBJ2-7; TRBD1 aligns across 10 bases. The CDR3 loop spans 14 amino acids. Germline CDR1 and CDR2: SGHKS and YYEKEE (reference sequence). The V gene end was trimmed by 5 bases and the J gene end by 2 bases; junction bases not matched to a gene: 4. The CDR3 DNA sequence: TGTGCCAGCAGGCCCGGGACAGGGGCCTACGAGCAGTACTTC. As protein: CASRPGTGAYEQYF.